A selection of T cell receptor beta chains follows, all from one sample in a study of blood T cell repertoires in COVID-19. Generated by immunoSEQ multiplex PCR, the TCRdb table keeps only in-frame clones and is missing some. The sample has some 140,000 clones; approximately 84% are singletons. What was sequenced was PBMCs or T cells enriched from blood (not recorded which). The receptors were sampled from a man aged 40-49 years with acute COVID-19. Both conserved end residues are part of each CDR3. Each record gives: J gene, D gene, V gene, CDR3 DNA, CDR3 protein. The D gene is left open where the match is weak.

TRBJ2-5,TRBD2,TRBV18,TGTGCCAGCTCACCGCCCGGGGGGGAGACCCAGTACTTC,CASSPPGGETQYF
TRBJ1-4,.,TRBV4-3,TGCGCCAGCAGCCAAGGTGCAGCAGGGGCCGACCTTAATGAAAAACTGTTTTTT,CASSQGAAGADLNEKLFF
TRBJ2-3,.,TRBV7-2,TGTGCCAGCAGCTTGCTAGAATCCGTTGATACGCAGTATTTT,CASSLLESVDTQYF
TRBJ2-2,.,TRBV6-1,TGTGCCAGCAGTGAAAATCGGGCGGGGCCGGACACCGGGGAGCTGTTTTTT,CASSENRAGPDTGELFF
TRBJ2-7,TRBD2,TRBV9,TGTGCCAGCAGCGTAGCGGCTAGCGGGGGGTTCGAGCAGTACTTC,CASSVAASGGFEQYF
TRBJ1-1,TRBD1,TRBV19,TGTGCCAGTATTACAGCGGGACAGGTTGTATGGGCTTTCTTT,CASITAGQVVWAFF
TRBJ2-7,.,TRBV21-1,TGTGCCAGCAGAACGGGGAACTACGAGCAGTACTTC,CASRTGNYEQYF
TRBJ2-1,.,TRBV19,TGTGCCAGTAGTATCGAGGGTTACAGCTCCTACAATGAGCAGTTCTTC,CASSIEGYSSYNEQFF
TRBJ2-7,TRBD1,TRBV3-1/TRBV3-2,TGTGCCAGCAGTCCGGGACAGGCCGGTTACGAGCAGTACTTC,CASSPGQAGYEQYF
TRBJ2-3,TRBD2,TRBV9,TGTGCCAGCAGCCCTCCCCTGGGAGCGGGGCCAGCAGCAGATACGCAGTATTTT,CASSPPLGAGPAADTQYF
TRBJ1-5,TRBD1,TRBV29-1,TGCAGCGTCAGACAGGGCGGACAGCCCCAGCATTTT,CSVRQGGQPQHF
TRBJ1-4,.,TRBV19,TGTGCCAGTAGTATATATGCAGCAACTAATGAAAAACTGTTTTTT,CASSIYAATNEKLFF
TRBJ2-3,.,TRBV3-1/TRBV3-2,TGTGCCAGCAGCCAAGTACTACAGGGCGCTAGCACAGATACGCAGTATTTT,CASSQVLQGASTDTQYF
TRBJ2-1,.,TRBV9,TGTGCCAGCAGCACTCTTCGAGAACAGTTCTTC,CASSTLREQFF
TRBJ1-3,.,TRBV18,TGTGCCAGCTCACCTACCGGAGGCCGCTCTGGAAACACCATATATTTT,CASSPTGGRSGNTIYF
TRBJ2-5,TRBD1,TRBV29-1,TGCAGCGTTGAGCGGCAGGGACAGGGTTCAGAGACCCAGTACTTC,CSVERQGQGSETQYF
TRBJ2-4,.,TRBV5-1,TGCGCCAGCAGCCCGAGGATTACGAAGGCCAAAAACATTCAGTACTTC,CASSPRITKAKNIQYF
TRBJ2-5,TRBD2,TRBV29-1,TGCAGCGGTCGACTAGCGGTCCAAGAGACCCAGTACTTC,CSGRLAVQETQYF
TRBJ2-3,.,TRBV30,TGTGCCTGGAGTCAAGGGGGCACAGATACGCAGTATTTT,CAWSQGGTDTQYF
TRBJ2-4,.,TRBV5-1,TGCGCCAGCAGCTTGGCGGGGGAGTTAGCCAAAAACATTCAGTACTTC,CASSLAGELAKNIQYF
TRBJ1-4,.,TRBV5-1,TGCGCCAGCAGACCCCGTGGTGAACTAGGGCTCGCGGGTGAAAAACTGTTTTTT,CASRPRGELGLAGEKLFF
TRBJ1-2,TRBD1,TRBV7-6,TGTGCCAGCAGCCCCGGACAGGGTTATGGCTACACCTTC,CASSPGQGYGYTF
TRBJ2-7,.,TRBV6-2/TRBV6-3,TGTGCCAGCAGTTATGGCGGGACTGGAGAGCAGTACTTC,CASSYGGTGEQYF
TRBJ2-3,TRBD2,TRBV5-6,TGTGCCAGCAGCTTGGAGTTTAAGCGGGGGGGTCCGAGAGATACGCAGTATTTT,CASSLEFKRGGPRDTQYF